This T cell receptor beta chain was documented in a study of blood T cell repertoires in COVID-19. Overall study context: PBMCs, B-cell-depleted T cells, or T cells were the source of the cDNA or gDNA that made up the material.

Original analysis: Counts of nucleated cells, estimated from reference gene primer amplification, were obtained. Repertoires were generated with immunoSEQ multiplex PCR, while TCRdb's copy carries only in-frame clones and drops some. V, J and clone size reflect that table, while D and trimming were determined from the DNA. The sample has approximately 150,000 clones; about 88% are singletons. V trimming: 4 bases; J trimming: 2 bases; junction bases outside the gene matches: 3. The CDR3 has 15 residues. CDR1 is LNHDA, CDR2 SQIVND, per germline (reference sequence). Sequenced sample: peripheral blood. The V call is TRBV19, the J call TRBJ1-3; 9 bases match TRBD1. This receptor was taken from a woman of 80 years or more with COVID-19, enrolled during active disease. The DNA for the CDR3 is TGTGCCAGTAGTACCGGGACAGGGACTGGAAACACCATATATTTT. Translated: CASSTGTGTGNTIYF.